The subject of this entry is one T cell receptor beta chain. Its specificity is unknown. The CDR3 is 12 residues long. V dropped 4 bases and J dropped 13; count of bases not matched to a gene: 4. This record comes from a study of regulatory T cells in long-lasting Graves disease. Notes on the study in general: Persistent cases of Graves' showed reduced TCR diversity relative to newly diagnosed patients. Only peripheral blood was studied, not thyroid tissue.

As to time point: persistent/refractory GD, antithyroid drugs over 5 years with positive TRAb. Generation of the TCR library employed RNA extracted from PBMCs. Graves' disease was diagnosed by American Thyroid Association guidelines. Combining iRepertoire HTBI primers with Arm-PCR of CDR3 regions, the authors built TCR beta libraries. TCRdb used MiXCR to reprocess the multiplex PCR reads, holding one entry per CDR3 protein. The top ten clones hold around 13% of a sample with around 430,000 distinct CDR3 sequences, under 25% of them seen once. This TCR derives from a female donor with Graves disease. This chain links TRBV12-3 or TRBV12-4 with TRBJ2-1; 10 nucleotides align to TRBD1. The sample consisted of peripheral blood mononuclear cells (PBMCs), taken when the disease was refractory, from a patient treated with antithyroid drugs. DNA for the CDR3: TGTGCCAGCAGTTCCCGGACAGGGGGTCAGTTCTTC. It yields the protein CASSSRTGGQFF.